This TCR beta chain was recorded in a study of blood T cell repertoires in COVID-19. Only in-frame clones appear in the TCRdb table, and some are missing; sequencing was by immunoSEQ multiplex PCR. Altogether some 150,000 clones are present, around nine tenths being singletons, with the ten largest covering 3.5% to 5.5%. The V gene end was trimmed by 0 bases and the J gene end by 4 bases; junction bases not matched to a gene: 4. Looked up from germline, CDR1 is SGHRS and CDR2 is YFSETQ. The CDR3 consists of 15 residues. The genes are TRBV5-1 and TRBJ2-7; 10 bases are shared with TRBD2. The receptor was derived from a woman aged 40-49 years with acute or convalescent COVID-19. The sequencing input was peripheral blood. The CDR3 DNA reads as TGCGCCAGCAGCTTGGCCAGCGGGAGGGAGTACGAGCAGTACTTC. Translating gives CASSLASGREYEQYF.